This TCR beta chain was sequenced in a study of glioma-infiltrating T cells. Amplification of TCR alpha and beta CDR3 regions from RNA used iRepertoire nested multiplex PCR. Each CDR3 protein gets one entry after TCRdb re-called the multiplex PCR reads with MiXCR. The table lists about 140,000 distinct CDR3 sequences, about two fifths of them singletons, with roughly a fifth in the top ten. This clonotype was recorded only once. Germline V gene lookup returns CDR1 SGHAT and CDR2 FQNNGV. The J segment lost 3 bases and the V segment lost 6 bases, leaving 10 bases of the junction unmatched. The CDR3 sequence is 15 residues long.

J is TRBJ1-1 and V is TRBV11-2; 7 positions match TRBD1. The clonotype was recovered from a human donor with low-grade glioma or glioblastoma, undergoing nonglioma brain surgery, or in good health (not recorded which). Sequencing was performed on glioma tissue, nonneoplastic brain tissue, or PBMCs (not recorded which). Here the CDR3 reads CASSKGIRGDTEAFF. CDR3 DNA: TGTGCCAGCAGTAAAGGGATCAGGGGGGACACTGAAGCTTTCTTT. Combining the CDR3 with reference TRBV11-2 and TRBJ1-1 gives the whole variable domain EAGVAQSPRYKIIEKRQSVAFWCNPISGHATLYWYQQILGQGPKLLIQFQNNGVVDDSQLPKDRFSAERLKGVDSTLKIQPAKLEDSAVYLCASSKGIRGDTEAFFGQGTRLTVV.